This TCR beta chain was recorded in a study of spatial heterogeneity in lung cancer. Points from the study as a whole: Tumors with more nonsynonymous mutations had more expanded intratumoral alpha and beta TCRs.

As to time point: sample taken at primary tumor resection. Germline CDR1 is SGDLS and CDR2 is YYNGEE. With 6 bases removed from V and 4 bases from J, the gap between germline ends came to 13 bases. This CDR3 spans 14 amino acids. A single record per CDR3 protein comes from TCRdb applying MiXCR to the 5' RACE reads. The table lists about 20,000 distinct CDR3 sequences, around 6.4% of them singletons. Many counts were recorded for this clonotype. Antigen specificity is unknown. This beta chain lies outside the target of a library built for alpha chains; its clone size means little. The TCR was taken from a female donor with early-stage non-small cell lung cancer. This chain joins TRBV9 and TRBJ2-2; possibly TRBD1 or TRBD2 for D (6 bases each). The input for sequencing was lung tumor tissue, taken at surgery. DNA of the CDR3: TGTGCCAGCACCCGTGGAGGGGGCACCGGGGAGCTGTTTTTT. It translates to CASTRGGGTGELFF.